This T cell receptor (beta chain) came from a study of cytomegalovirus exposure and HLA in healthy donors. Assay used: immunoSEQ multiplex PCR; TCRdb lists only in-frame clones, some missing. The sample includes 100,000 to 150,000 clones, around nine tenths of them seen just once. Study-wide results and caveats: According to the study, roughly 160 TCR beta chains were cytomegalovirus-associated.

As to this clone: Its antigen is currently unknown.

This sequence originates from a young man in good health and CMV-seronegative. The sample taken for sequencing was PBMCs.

The CDR3 region is CASSLVMGTGSGQPQHF. CDR3 nucleotides: TGTGCCAGCAGCTTAGTTATGGGGACAGGGAGCGGTCAGCCCCAGCATTTT. This chain links TRBV7-2 with TRBJ1-5; 9 bases map to TRBD1. V lost 1 base, J lost 6 bases, and 10 bases stayed unmatched. Germline V gene sequence: CDR1 SGHTA, CDR2 FQGNSA. CDR3 length: 17 amino acids. Variable domain in full (rest from reference TRBV7-2 and TRBJ1-5): GAGVSQSPSNKVTEKGKDVELRCDPISGHTALYWYRQSLGQGLEFLIYFQGNSAPDKSGLPSDRFSAERTGGSVSTLTIQRTQQEDSAVYLCASSLVMGTGSGQPQHFGDGTRLSIL.